The source of this T cell receptor beta chain is a study of cytomegalovirus exposure and HLA in healthy donors. Whole-study findings and limits: In presence/absence analyses, roughly uniform sequencing depth across donors was assumed.

Vbeta (60) and Jbeta (13) primers were used in the PCR. Sequencing used immunoSEQ multiplex PCR; TCRdb keeps in-frame clones, though not all of them. The sample includes about 110,000 clones, approximately 67% of them seen just once. Germline CDR1 reads MGHRA; CDR2 reads YSYEKL. With V trimmed by 3 bases and J by 4 bases, 7 bases remained unmatched. This CDR3 is built from 17 residues. This clone was seen a handful of times. Its target is not known. Sample: PBMCs. The sequence derives from a man in his late teens or twenties in good health and CMV-seropositive. The chain has TRBV4-1 and TRBJ2-1; TRBD2 aligns across 12 bases. The CDR3: CASSHEASGGGYNEQFF. The CDR3 bases are TGCGCCAGCAGCCATGAGGCTAGCGGGGGGGGTTACAATGAGCAGTTCTTC.